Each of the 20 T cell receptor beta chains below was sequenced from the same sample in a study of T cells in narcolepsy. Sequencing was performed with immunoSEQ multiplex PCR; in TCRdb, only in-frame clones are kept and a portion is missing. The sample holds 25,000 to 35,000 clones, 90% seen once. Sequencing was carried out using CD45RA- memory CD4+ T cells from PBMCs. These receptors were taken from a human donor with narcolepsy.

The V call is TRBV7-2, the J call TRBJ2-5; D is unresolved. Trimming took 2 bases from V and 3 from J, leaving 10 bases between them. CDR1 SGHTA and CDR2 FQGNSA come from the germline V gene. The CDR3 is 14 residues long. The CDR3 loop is CASSLPVAKETQYF. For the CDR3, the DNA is TGTGCCAGCAGCTTACCGGTGGCTAAAGAGACCCAGTACTTC.

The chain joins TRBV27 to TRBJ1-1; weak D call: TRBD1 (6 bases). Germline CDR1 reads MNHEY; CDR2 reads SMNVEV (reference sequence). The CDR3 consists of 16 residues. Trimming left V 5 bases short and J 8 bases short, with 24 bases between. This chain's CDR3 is CASSHVRPGQTEEAFF. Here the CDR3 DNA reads TGTGCCAGCAGTCACGTTCGGCCAGGACAGACTGAAGAAGCTTTCTTT.

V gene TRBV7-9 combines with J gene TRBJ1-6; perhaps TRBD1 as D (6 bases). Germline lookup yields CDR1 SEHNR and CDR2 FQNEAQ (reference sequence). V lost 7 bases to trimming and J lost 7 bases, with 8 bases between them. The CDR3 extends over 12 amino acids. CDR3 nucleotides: TGTGCCAGCAACAGGGAGAATTCACCCCTCCACTTT. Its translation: CASNRENSPLHF.

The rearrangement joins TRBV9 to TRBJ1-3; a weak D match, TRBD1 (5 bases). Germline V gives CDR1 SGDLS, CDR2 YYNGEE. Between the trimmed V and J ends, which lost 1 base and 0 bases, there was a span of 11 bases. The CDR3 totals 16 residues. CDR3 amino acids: CASSVIGGLSGNTIYF. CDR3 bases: TGTGCCAGCAGCGTAATCGGGGGTCTCTCTGGAAACACCATATATTTT.

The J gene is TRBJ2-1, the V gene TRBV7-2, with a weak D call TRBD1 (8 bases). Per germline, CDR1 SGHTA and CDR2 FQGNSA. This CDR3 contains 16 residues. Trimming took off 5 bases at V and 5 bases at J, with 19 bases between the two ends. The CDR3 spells CASSPSTGGGHNEQFF. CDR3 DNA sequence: TGTGCCAGCAGCCCTAGTACAGGGGGAGGGCACAATGAGCAGTTCTTC.

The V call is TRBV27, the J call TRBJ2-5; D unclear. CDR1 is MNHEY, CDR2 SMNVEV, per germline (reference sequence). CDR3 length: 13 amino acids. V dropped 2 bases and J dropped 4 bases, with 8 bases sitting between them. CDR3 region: CASSLRWGETQYF. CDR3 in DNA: TGTGCCAGCAGTTTAAGATGGGGAGAGACCCAGTACTTC.

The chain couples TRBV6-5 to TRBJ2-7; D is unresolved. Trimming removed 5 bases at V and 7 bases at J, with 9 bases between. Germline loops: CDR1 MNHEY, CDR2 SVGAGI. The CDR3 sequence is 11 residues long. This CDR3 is CASSPLQEQYF. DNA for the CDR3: TGTGCCAGCAGTCCCCTCCAGGAGCAGTACTTC.

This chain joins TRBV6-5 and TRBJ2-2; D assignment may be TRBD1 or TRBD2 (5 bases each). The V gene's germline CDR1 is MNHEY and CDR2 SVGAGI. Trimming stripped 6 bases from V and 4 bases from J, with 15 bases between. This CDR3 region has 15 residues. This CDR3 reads CASSPNSRGTGELFF. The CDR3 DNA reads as TGTGCCAGCAGCCCCAATTCGAGGGGCACCGGGGAGCTGTTTTTT.

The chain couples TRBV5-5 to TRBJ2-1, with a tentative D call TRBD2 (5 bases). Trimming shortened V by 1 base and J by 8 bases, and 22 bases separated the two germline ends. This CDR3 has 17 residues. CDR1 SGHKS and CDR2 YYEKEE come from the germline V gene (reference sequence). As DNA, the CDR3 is TGTGCCAGCAGCTTGATGCTGACGGGGTCTCTGATCGATGAGCAGTTCTTC. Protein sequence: CASSLMLTGSLIDEQFF.

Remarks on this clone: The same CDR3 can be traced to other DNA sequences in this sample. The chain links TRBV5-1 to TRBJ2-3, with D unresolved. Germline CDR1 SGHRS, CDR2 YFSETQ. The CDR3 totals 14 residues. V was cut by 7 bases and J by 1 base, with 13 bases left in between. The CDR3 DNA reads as TGCGCCAGCTTCGAGAGTCATGGCACAGATACGCAGTATTTT. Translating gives CASFESHGTDTQYF.

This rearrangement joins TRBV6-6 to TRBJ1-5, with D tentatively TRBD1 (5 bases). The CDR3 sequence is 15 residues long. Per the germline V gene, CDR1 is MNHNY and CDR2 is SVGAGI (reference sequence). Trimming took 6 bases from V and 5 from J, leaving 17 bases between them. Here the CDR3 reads CASRRGEGPDQPQHF. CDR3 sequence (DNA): TGTGCCAGCAGAAGGGGTGAGGGCCCGGATCAGCCCCAGCATTTT.

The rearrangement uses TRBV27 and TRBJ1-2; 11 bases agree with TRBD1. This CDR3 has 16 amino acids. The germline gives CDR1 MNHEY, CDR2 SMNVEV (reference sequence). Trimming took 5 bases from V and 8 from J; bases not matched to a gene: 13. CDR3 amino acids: CASSPGQGVTYRGYTF. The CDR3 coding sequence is TGTGCCAGCAGTCCGGGACAGGGGGTGACCTATAGGGGCTACACCTTC.

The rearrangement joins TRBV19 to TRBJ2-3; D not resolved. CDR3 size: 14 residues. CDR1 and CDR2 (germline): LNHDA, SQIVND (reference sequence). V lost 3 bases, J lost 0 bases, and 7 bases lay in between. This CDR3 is CASSISASTDTQYF. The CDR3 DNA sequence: TGTGCCAGTAGTATCTCGGCTAGCACAGATACGCAGTATTTT.

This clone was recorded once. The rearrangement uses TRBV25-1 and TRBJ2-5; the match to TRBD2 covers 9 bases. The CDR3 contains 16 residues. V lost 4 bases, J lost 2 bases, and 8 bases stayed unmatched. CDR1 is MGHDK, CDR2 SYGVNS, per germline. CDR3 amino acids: CASSAGLAPPQETQYF. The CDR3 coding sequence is TGTGCCAGCAGTGCCGGACTAGCGCCCCCTCAAGAGACCCAGTACTTC.

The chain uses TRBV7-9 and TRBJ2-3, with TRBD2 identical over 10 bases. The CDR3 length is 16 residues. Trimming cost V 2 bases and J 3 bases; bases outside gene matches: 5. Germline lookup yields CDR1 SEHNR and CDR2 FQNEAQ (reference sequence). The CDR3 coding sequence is TGTGCCAGCAGCTTACAGGCTAGCGGGAGAACAGATACGCAGTATTTT. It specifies CASSLQASGRTDTQYF.

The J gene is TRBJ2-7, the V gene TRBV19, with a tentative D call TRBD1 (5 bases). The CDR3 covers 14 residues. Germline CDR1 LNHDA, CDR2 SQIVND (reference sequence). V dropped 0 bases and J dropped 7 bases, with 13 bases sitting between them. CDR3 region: CASSIDLGAREQYF. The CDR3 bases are TGTGCCAGTAGTATAGATCTTGGGGCTCGGGAGCAGTACTTC.

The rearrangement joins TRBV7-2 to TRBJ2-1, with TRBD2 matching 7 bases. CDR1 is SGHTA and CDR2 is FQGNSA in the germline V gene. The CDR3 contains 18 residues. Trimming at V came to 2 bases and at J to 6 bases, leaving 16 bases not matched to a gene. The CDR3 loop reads CASSLRGVRTRNVNEQFF. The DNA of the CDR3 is TGTGCCAGCAGCTTACGGGGGGTACGGACAAGAAACGTCAATGAGCAGTTCTTC. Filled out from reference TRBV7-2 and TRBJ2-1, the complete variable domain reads GAGVSQSPSNKVTEKGKDVELRCDPISGHTALYWYRQSLGQGLEFLIYFQGNSAPDKSGLPSDRFSAERTGGSVSTLTIQRTQQEDSAVYLCASSLRGVRTRNVNEQFFGPGTRLTVL.

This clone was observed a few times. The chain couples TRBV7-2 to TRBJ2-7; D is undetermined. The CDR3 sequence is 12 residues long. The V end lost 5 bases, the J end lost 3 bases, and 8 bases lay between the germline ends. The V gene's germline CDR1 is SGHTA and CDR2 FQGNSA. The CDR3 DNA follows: TGTGCCAGCAGCCACCAGGACTACGAGCAGTACTTC. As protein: CASSHQDYEQYF.

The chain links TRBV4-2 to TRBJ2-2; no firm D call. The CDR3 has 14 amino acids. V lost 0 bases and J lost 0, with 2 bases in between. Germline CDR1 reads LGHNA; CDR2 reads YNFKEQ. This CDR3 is CASSQDTNTGELFF. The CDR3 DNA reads TGTGCCAGCAGCCAAGACACGAACACCGGGGAGCTGTTTTTT.

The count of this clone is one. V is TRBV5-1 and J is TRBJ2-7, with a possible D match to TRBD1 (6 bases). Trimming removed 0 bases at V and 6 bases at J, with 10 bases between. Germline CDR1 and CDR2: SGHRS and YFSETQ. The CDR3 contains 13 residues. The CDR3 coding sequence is TGCGCCAGCAGCTTGGCTCCACAGGGCGAGCAGTACTTC. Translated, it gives CASSLAPQGEQYF.